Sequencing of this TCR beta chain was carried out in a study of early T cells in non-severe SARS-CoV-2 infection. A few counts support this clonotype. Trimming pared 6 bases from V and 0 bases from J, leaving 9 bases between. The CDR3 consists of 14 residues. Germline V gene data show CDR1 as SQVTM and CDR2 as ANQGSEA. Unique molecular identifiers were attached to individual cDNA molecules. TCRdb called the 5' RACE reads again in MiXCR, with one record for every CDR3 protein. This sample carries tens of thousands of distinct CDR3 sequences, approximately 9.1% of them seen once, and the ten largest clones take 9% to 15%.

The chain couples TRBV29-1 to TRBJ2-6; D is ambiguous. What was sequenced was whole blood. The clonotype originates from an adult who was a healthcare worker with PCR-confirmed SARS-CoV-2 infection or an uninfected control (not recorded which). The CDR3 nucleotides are TGCAGCGTACAAGGGTTCTCTGGGGCCAACGTCCTGACTTTC. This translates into CSVQGFSGANVLTF.